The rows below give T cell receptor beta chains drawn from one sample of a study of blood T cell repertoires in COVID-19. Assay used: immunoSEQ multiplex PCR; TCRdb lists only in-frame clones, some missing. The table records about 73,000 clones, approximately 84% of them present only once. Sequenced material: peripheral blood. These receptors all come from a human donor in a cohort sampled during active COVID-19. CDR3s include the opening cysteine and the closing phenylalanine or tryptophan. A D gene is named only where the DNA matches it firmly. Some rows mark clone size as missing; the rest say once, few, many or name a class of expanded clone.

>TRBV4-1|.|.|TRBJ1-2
TGCGCCAGCAGCCAAGGACAGGCCGTCGGCGACTACTATGGCTACACCTTC
CASSQGQAVGDYYGYTF
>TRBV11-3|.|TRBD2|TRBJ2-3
TGTGCCAGCAGCTTAGGGACTAGCTTGGATCCGCAGTATTTT
CASSLGTSLDPQYF
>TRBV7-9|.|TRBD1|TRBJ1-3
TGTGCCAGCAGCTTAGAGTCAGGGGGCGCTGGAAACACCATATATTTT
CASSLESGGAGNTIYF
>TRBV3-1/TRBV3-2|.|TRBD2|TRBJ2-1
TGTGCCAGCAGCCGAGGGACTAGCGGGGTGGGTGAGCAGTTCTTC
CASSRGTSGVGEQFF
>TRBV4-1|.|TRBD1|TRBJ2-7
TGCGCCAGCAGCCAAGGAAAGACAGGGTGGGACGAGCAGTACTTC
CASSQGKTGWDEQYF
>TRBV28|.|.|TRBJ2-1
TGTGCCAGCAGTTCCGCGCTACAGGGAACTTTGGGAAATGAGCAGTTCTTC
CASSSALQGTLGNEQFF
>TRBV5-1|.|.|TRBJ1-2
TGCGCCAGCAGCTTGACAGGGTATGATGGCTACACCTTC
CASSLTGYDGYTF
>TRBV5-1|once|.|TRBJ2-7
TGCGCCAGCAGCTTGGCCGCAGGAACCTACGAGCAGTACTTC
CASSLAAGTYEQYF
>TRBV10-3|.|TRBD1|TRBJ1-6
TGTGCCATCAGTGAGTCCGGACAGGGCGGTTCACCCCTCCACTTT
CAISESGQGGSPLHF
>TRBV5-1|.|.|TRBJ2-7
TGCGCCAGCAGCCCCTCCGGGGGTAAAAGCTCCTACGAGCAGTACTTC
CASSPSGGKSSYEQYF
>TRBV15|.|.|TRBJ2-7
TGTGCCACCAGCCCGCAAATCAGTCACGAGCAGTACTTC
CATSPQISHEQYF
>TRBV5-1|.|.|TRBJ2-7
TGCGCCAGCAGCTTGGGGCCGGGAAGCTACGAGCAGTACTTC
CASSLGPGSYEQYF
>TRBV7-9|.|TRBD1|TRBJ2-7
TGTGCCAGCAGCTTCGGCCACACAGGGGGCCCCTACGAGCAGTACTTC
CASSFGHTGGPYEQYF
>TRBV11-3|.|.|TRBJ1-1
TGTGCCAGCAGCTTAGAACTGTTCACTGAAGCTTTCTTT
CASSLELFTEAFF
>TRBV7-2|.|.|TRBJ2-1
TGTGCCAGCAGCTTAAGGGGGAGCTCCTACAATGAGCAGTTCTTC
CASSLRGSSYNEQFF
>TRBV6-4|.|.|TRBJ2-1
TGTGCCAGCAGTGACCGTAGTGCCAATGAGCAGTTCTTC
CASSDRSANEQFF
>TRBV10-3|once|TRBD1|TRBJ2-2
TGTGCCATCCGTGCTGCCAACAGGGGAATGAACACCGGGGAGCTGTTTTTT
CAIRAANRGMNTGELFF
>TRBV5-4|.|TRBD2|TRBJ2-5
TGTGCCAGCAGCTTGGGTTCTAGCGGGGGGCAAGAGACCCAGTACTTC
CASSLGSSGGQETQYF
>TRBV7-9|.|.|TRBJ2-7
TGTGCCAGCAGCTTAGATTCGGGTGTATACGAGCAGTACTTC
CASSLDSGVYEQYF
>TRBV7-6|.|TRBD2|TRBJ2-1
TGTGCCAGCAGCCGCTGGCCGGGAGGGAGCGGGGGGTTGAATGAGCAGTTCTTC
CASSRWPGGSGGLNEQFF
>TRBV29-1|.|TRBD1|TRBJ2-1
TGCAGCGTTGAAAGTTCGGGACAGGGATCAGATGAGCAGTTCTTC
CSVESSGQGSDEQFF
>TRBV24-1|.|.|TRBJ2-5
TGTGCCACCAGTGAAGGAGGGCAAGAGACCCAGTACTTC
CATSEGGQETQYF
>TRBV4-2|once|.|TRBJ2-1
TGTGCCAGCAGCCAAGAGGAGGGGAGCTCCTACAATGAGCAGTTCTTC
CASSQEEGSSYNEQFF
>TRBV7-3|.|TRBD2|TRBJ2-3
TGTGCCAGCGCTCGTAGCGGGGGGAGCACAGATACGCAGTATTTT
CASARSGGSTDTQYF
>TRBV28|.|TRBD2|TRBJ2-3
TGTGCCAGCAGTCTTAGCGGGGAGGTGGATTGGACAGATACGCAGTATTTT
CASSLSGEVDWTDTQYF
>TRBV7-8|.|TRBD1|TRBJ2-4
TGTGCCAGCAGTCCGGGACAGGGTTCGACCAAAAACATTCAGTACTTC
CASSPGQGSTKNIQYF
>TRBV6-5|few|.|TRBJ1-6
TGTGCCAGCAGACCTACAGGGTTCTATAATTCACCCCTCCACTTT
CASRPTGFYNSPLHF
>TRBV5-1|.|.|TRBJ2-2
TGCGCCAGCAGCTCAGCAGGGCCGAACACCGGGGAGCTGTTTTTT
CASSSAGPNTGELFF
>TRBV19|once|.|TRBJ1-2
TGTGCCAGTAGTGGGGACTTTTTAGCTAACTATGGCTACACCTTC
CASSGDFLANYGYTF
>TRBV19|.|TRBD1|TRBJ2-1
TGTGCCAGTAGTATAGGGACAGGGGGGTATATTGAGCAGTTCTTC
CASSIGTGGYIEQFF
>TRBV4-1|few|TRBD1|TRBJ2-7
TGCGCCAGCAGCCAAGACCGACAGGGGGCGCGAGAGCAGTACTTC
CASSQDRQGAREQYF